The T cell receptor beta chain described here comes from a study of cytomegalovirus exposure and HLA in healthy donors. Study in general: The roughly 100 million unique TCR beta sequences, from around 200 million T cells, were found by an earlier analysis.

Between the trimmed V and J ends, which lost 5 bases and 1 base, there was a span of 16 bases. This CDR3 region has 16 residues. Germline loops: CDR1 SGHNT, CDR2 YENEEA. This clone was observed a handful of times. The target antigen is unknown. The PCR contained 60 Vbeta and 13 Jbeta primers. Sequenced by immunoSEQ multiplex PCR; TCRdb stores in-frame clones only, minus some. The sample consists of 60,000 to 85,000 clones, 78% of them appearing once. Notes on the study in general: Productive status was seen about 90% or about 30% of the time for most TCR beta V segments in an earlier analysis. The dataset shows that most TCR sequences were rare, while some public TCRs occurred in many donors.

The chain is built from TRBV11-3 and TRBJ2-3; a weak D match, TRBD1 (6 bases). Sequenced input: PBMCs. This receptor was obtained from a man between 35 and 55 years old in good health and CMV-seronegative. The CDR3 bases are TGTGCCAGCAGCCCGATGACAGGTCAGGGCACAGATACGCAGTATTTT. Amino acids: CASSPMTGQGTDTQYF.